The 10 T cell receptor beta chains in this list originate from one sample, sequenced in a study of T cells in Graves' hyperthyroidism and ophthalmopathy (dated by TCRdb to the late 2010s). The library was obtained by multiplex PCR. Sequencing used an Illumina HiSeq 2000. The TCR beta CDR3 regions were amplified from RNA transcripts. For the first round of RT-PCR on the TCR CDR3, the HTBI primer set was used together with the Qiagen OneStep RT-PCR kit. TCRdb reprocessed the public reads (quality trimming at Q25 with fastp, clone calling with MiXCR) and kept in-frame beta chains. Merged by CDR3 protein, the rows form single entries marked with the most common genes and DNA. Within this sample are about 180,000 distinct CDR3 sequences, with over 15% of them counted one time only. Roughly 32% of the sample belongs to the ten largest clones. The sequencing input was blood. All receptors come from a woman aged 45-65 years with Graves' hyperthyroidism.

Ten or more counts support this clonotype. V usage is TRBV28 and J usage is TRBJ2-7, with a possible D match to TRBD1 (5 bases). V shed 6 bases and J shed 2 bases, with 8 bases lying between them. CDR3 length: 12 amino acids. The germline CDR1 and CDR2 sequences are MDHEN and SYDVKM. CDR3 amino acids: CASSDRTYEQYF. Written as DNA, the CDR3 is TGTGCCAGCAGCGACAGAACCTACGAGCAGTACTTC.

This clonotype was counted ten times or more. The rearrangement links TRBV5-1 to TRBJ2-3; 11 bases are shared with TRBD2. The germline V gene encodes CDR1 SGHRS and CDR2 YFSETQ. J was trimmed by 2 bases and V by 3 bases; bases with no gene match: 17. There are 20 residues in the CDR3. The chain's CDR3 is CASSSLKLAGGLRTTDTQYF. The CDR3 DNA follows: TGCGCCAGCAGCTCCCTTAAATTAGCGGGGGGGCTACGGACCACAGATACGCAGTATTTT.

This clonotype was recorded many times. This sequence joins TRBV2 and TRBJ2-7, with D perhaps TRBD1 (5 bases). V was trimmed by 7 bases and J by 0 bases, leaving 10 bases between them. The CDR3 is 13 residues long. The germline V gene encodes CDR1 SNHLY and CDR2 FYNNEI. The DNA of the CDR3 is TGTGCCAGCAATCCAGACAGCTCCTACGAGCAGTACTTC. Translated: CASNPDSSYEQYF.

V gene TRBV18 combines with J gene TRBJ2-2; possible D gene TRBD1, 5 bases. V shed 5 bases and J shed 0 bases, with 10 bases lying between them. This CDR3 is 15 amino acids long. CDR1 is KGHSH, CDR2 LQKENI, per germline. The CDR3 protein is CASSVTVTNTGELFF. In DNA form, the CDR3 reads TGTGCCAGCTCAGTGACAGTAACGAACACCGGGGAGCTGTTTTTT.

This clonotype was recorded at least ten times. This chain connects TRBV9 to TRBJ1-2; 8 positions match TRBD1. Losses at the gene ends were 1 base for V and 2 bases for J; bases not matched to a gene: 7. In germline, CDR1 is SGDLS, CDR2 YYNGEE. The CDR3 covers 16 residues. In DNA, the CDR3 is TGTGCCAGCAGCGTAAGCCTACAGGGGGAAAACTATGGCTACACCTTC. This encodes CASSVSLQGENYGYTF.

This chain uses TRBV28 with TRBJ2-7, with 11 bases lining up with TRBD1. V lost 3 bases to trimming and J lost 2 bases; unmatched junction nucleotides: 3. From germline, CDR1 is MDHEN and CDR2 SYDVKM. The CDR3 consists of 15 residues. CDR3 amino acids: CASSFRTGGTYEQYF. The CDR3 region has the DNA TGTGCCAGCAGTTTCCGGACAGGGGGCACCTACGAGCAGTACTTC. Full variable domain (remainder filled in from reference TRBV28 and TRBJ2-7): DVKVTQSSRYLVKRTGEKVFLECVQDMDHENMFWYRQDPGLGLRLIYFSYDVKMKEKGDIPEGYSVSREKKERFSLILESASTNQTSMYLCASSFRTGGTYEQYFGPGTRLTVT.

At least ten counts were recorded for this clonotype. This chain joins TRBV10-3 and TRBJ2-5, with D uncertain. V lost 0 bases to trimming and J lost 5 bases, with 16 bases between them. The CDR3 runs to 16 residues. In germline, CDR1 is ENHRY, CDR2 SYGVKD. The CDR3 DNA reads as TGTGCCATCAGTGAGTCGATTTTGGGTTTTGTGGAGACCCAGTACTTC. Translation: CAISESILGFVETQYF.

This clonotype was seen only once. A read error is likely, as this CDR3 ends without the conserved phenylalanine or tryptophan. The CDR3 nucleotides read TGTGCCAGCAGTTTGCAGCATAACCATGGCTACACCTCC. Its translation is CASSLQHNHGYTS. The V and J genes are TRBV14 and TRBJ1-2; D is uncertain. CDR3 size: 13 residues. CDR1 SGHDN and CDR2 FVKESK come from the germline V gene.

This clonotype was seen many times. V gene TRBV12-3 or TRBV12-4 combines with J gene TRBJ2-3; D is perhaps TRBD2 (5 bases). Trimming left V 8 bases short and J 0 bases short, with 9 bases between. The CDR3 is 13 amino acids. The CDR3 loop reads CASQWTSTDTQYF. DNA of the CDR3: TGTGCCAGCCAATGGACTAGCACAGATACGCAGTATTTT.

The chain uses TRBV6-1 and TRBJ2-5, with D perhaps TRBD1 (6 bases). This CDR3 comprises 15 residues. V lost 0 bases to trimming and J lost 5 bases, with 13 bases between them. Germline V gives CDR1 MNHNS, CDR2 SASEGT. CDR3 region: CASSEAQGWGETQYF. CDR3 coding DNA: TGTGCCAGCAGTGAAGCTCAGGGGTGGGGCGAGACCCAGTACTTC.